What follows are 2 T cell receptor beta chains derived from one specimen sequenced in a study of blood T cell repertoires in COVID-19 (dated by TCRdb to the early 2020s). Libraries were prepared through the immunoSEQ multiplex PCR assay. TCRdb holds this immuneACCESS table with in-frame rearrangements only. Some clones are missing; in checked studies, unresolved V genes explain under half, and the rest has no known cause. This sample gives some 150,000 clones in total; about four fifths of them show up just once. The ten largest clones represent 7.5% to 9.5% of the sample. Sample: peripheral blood. The receptors originated from a man aged 35 to 55 who had recovered from COVID-19.

The chain is built from TRBV24-1 and TRBJ2-3; D gene uncertain. This CDR3 has 13 amino acids. CDR1 is KGHDR and CDR2 is SFDVKD in the germline V gene. Trimming removed 2 bases from V and 8 bases from J, with 10 bases in between. The DNA of the CDR3 is TGTGCCACCAGTGATTCGCCGTCGGGTACGCAGTATTTT. This encodes CATSDSPSGTQYF.

The rearrangement joins TRBV11-1 to TRBJ2-7, with 8 bases fitting TRBD1. Trimming took 3 bases from V and 10 from J; bases not matched to a gene: 5. The CDR3 contains 12 residues. Germline V gene lookup returns CDR1 SGHAT and CDR2 FQDESV (reference sequence). Here the CDR3 reads CASSFPQGAQYF. DNA for the CDR3: TGTGCCAGCAGCTTCCCCCAGGGGGCACAGTACTTC. Filled out from reference TRBV11-1 and TRBJ2-7, the complete variable domain reads EAEVAQSPRYKITEKSQAVAFWCDPISGHATLYWYRQILGQGPELLVQFQDESVVDDSQLPKDRFSAERLKGVDSTLKIQPAELGDSAMYLCASSFPQGAQYFGPGTRLTVT.